The 27 T cell receptor beta chains below come from one sample, sequenced in a study of blood T cell repertoires in COVID-19. Using immunoSEQ multiplex PCR, the repertoire was profiled, and TCRdb retains in-frame clones only, with some absent. The sample lists about 67,000 clones; 85% to 90% were seen once. The sequenced material came from peripheral blood. The origin of the receptors is a man aged 50 or older with active COVID-19.

The V and J genes are TRBV11-1 and TRBJ2-5, with no clear D. In germline, CDR1 is SGHAT, CDR2 FQDESV (reference sequence). The CDR3 runs 13 residues. V was trimmed by 2 bases and J by 5 bases, leaving 9 bases between them. The CDR3 nucleotides are TGTGCCAGCAGCTTACGAGTGAGTGAGACCCAGTACTTC. Residues: CASSLRVSETQYF.

This rearrangement joins TRBV5-6 to TRBJ1-1, with 7 bases matching TRBD1. The CDR3 spans 14 residues. Looked up from germline, CDR1 is SGHDT and CDR2 is YYEEEE. The trim removed 5 bases at V and 1 base at J, leaving 5 bases unmatched. The CDR3 region is CASRRQGRNTEAFF. In DNA, the CDR3 is TGTGCCAGCAGACGACAGGGTCGGAACACTGAAGCTTTCTTT.

J is TRBJ2-1 and V is TRBV7-2, with 7 bases lining up with TRBD1. Germline loops: CDR1 SGHTA, CDR2 FQGNSA. The CDR3 contains 14 residues. V lost 10 bases to trimming and J lost 2 bases; unmatched junction nucleotides: 8. The CDR3 spells CATYRDRAYNEQFF. CDR3 nucleotide sequence: TGTGCCACCTACCGGGACAGAGCCTACAATGAGCAGTTCTTC. The entire variable domain, with the rest obtained from reference TRBV7-2 and TRBJ2-1, is as follows: GAGVSQSPSNKVTEKGKDVELRCDPISGHTALYWYRQSLGQGLEFLIYFQGNSAPDKSGLPSDRFSAERTGGSVSTLTIQRTQQEDSAVYLCATYRDRAYNEQFFGPGTRLTVL.

This clone was counted between two and nine times. CDR3 bases: TGTGCCAGCAGCCCATATAGCGGAAACTACAATGAGCAGTTCTTC. Translated, it gives CASSPYSGNYNEQFF. This chain uses TRBV7-2 with TRBJ2-1; D is possibly TRBD2 (6 bases). Deletions cut 5 bases from V and 3 bases from J, with 14 bases between. Germline CDR1 reads SGHTA; CDR2 reads FQGNSA. The CDR3 runs 15 residues.

The chain joins TRBV4-1 to TRBJ1-2, with D tentatively TRBD1 (6 bases). The CDR3 runs 14 residues. V gave up 1 base and J gave up 8 bases, with 14 bases separating them. CDR1 MGHRA and CDR2 YSYEKL come from the germline V gene. The CDR3 DNA sequence: TGCGCCAGCAGCCAAGCTCAGGGGATCCTAGGCTACACCTTC. This sequence encodes CASSQAQGILGYTF.

This chain joins TRBV5-1 and TRBJ2-3; possibly TRBD2 for D (6 bases). V lost 4 bases to trimming and J lost 0 bases, with 15 bases between them. In germline, CDR1 is SGHRS, CDR2 YFSETQ. This CDR3 contains 16 residues. The CDR3 spells CASSPIPAGSTDTQYF. In DNA, the CDR3 is TGCGCCAGCAGCCCGATCCCCGCGGGGAGCACAGATACGCAGTATTTT.

The V gene is TRBV11-2, the J gene TRBJ1-3; no reliable D call. The CDR3 consists of 14 residues. The V gene lost 2 bases and the J gene lost 4 bases, with 9 bases spanning the gap. Germline V CDR1 and CDR2: SGHAT, FQNNGV. The CDR3 sequence: CASSLSGFGNTIYF. Here the CDR3 DNA reads TGTGCCAGCAGCTTATCGGGGTTCGGAAACACCATATATTTT.

CDR3 DNA: TGTGCCAGCAGTCCCCCTCGGGTCGGGGAGCTGTTTTTT. Translating it yields CASSPPRVGELFF. The chain has TRBV27 and TRBJ2-2; D is uncertain. The CDR3 is 13 amino acids. The V end lost 5 bases, the J end lost 7 bases, and 11 bases lay between the germline ends. Germline V gene lookup returns CDR1 MNHEY and CDR2 SMNVEV (reference sequence).

The CDR3: CASSPTGTPEAFF. Written as DNA, the CDR3 is TGTGCCAGCAGTCCAACAGGTACCCCTGAAGCTTTCTTT. This chain connects TRBV6-5 to TRBJ1-1, with a tentative D call TRBD1 (5 bases). V shed 5 bases and J shed 6 bases, with 13 bases lying between them. The CDR3 loop spans 13 amino acids. CDR1 is MNHEY, CDR2 SVGAGI, per germline.

This clone appeared once. V usage is TRBV27 and J usage is TRBJ2-1, with TRBD2 identical over 13 bases. Trimming cost V 2 bases and J 5 bases; bases outside gene matches: 3. The length of the CDR3 is 16 residues. Germline V lookup: CDR1 MNHEY, CDR2 SMNVEV (reference sequence). The CDR3 here is CASSLRLAGGNNEQFF. In DNA form, the CDR3 reads TGTGCCAGCAGTTTAAGACTAGCGGGAGGTAACAATGAGCAGTTCTTC.

This clone was counted only a few times. The chain uses TRBV7-3 and TRBJ2-2; weak D call: TRBD2 (5 bases). Trimming pared 5 bases from V and 7 bases from J, leaving 20 bases between. The CDR3 sequence is 16 residues long. Germline assignment: CDR1 SGHTA and CDR2 FQGTGA. The CDR3, as DNA: TGTGCCAGCAGCGTAAGAACTCCGGACTTAGGCGGGGAGCTGTTTTTT. As protein: CASSVRTPDLGGELFF.

CDR3 DNA sequence: TGCGCCAGCAGCTCACTCCTAGCGGGGGGCGGGGAGACCCAGTACTTC. Its translation is CASSSLLAGGGETQYF. The V and J genes are TRBV5-1 and TRBJ2-5, with 11 bases aligning to TRBD2. The CDR3 contains 16 residues. Unmatched junction bases numbered 9, after V lost 3 bases and J lost 5 bases. Germline V CDR1 and CDR2: SGHRS, YFSETQ.

This clone turned up a few times. V is TRBV5-4 and J is TRBJ2-7; D not certain. V was shortened by 1 base and J by 6 bases, with 8 bases between the two germline ends. The length of the CDR3 is 12 residues. The germline V gene encodes CDR1 SGHNT and CDR2 YYREEE (reference sequence). The CDR3 DNA is TGTGCCAGCAGCTTGCCCCTCGGCGAGCAGTACTTC. It encodes CASSLPLGEQYF.

CDR3 nucleotides: TGTGCCAGCACCAAGGGGCTTTTGGGAGGGGCAGAGACCCAGTACTTC. It encodes CASTKGLLGGAETQYF. V gene TRBV3-1 (or the pseudogene TRBV3-2) combines with J gene TRBJ2-5; 7 bases are shared with TRBD2. The CDR3 is 16 amino acids. J gave up 4 bases and V 7 bases, and 15 bases lay outside the gene matches. Looked up from germline, CDR1 is LGHDT and CDR2 is YNNKEL (reference sequence).

In its sample, this clone was seen once. The chain recombines TRBV6-5 with TRBJ1-4, with D possibly TRBD1 on 6 matching bases. Germline V CDR1 and CDR2: MNHEY, SVGAGI. Trimming removed 5 bases from V and 6 bases from J, with 10 bases in between. This CDR3 contains 13 residues. The CDR3, as DNA: TGTGCCAGCAGTACCGGACAGTATGAAAAACTGTTTTTT. Its protein is CASSTGQYEKLFF.

V and J are TRBV28 and TRBJ2-7; 7 nucleotides align to TRBD1. V was clipped by 6 bases and J by 3 bases; unmatched bases: 5. The germline CDR1 and CDR2 sequences are MDHEN and SYDVKM. This CDR3 region has 13 residues. The CDR3 loop reads CASSQNRGYEQYF. DNA for the CDR3: TGTGCCAGCAGCCAAAACAGGGGCTACGAGCAGTACTTC.

This chain links TRBV11-2 with TRBJ2-7; weak D call: TRBD2 (6 bases). The CDR3 covers 12 residues. V gave up 2 bases and J gave up 9 bases, with 11 bases separating them. The germline V gene encodes CDR1 SGHAT and CDR2 FQNNGV. The CDR3 DNA sequence: TGTGCCAGCAGCTTAATAAGGGGAGGGCAGTACTTC. As protein: CASSLIRGGQYF.

There are a few counts of this clone. The chain joins TRBV29-1 to TRBJ2-5, with TRBD1 matching 7 bases. The germline CDR1 and CDR2 sequences are SQVTM and ANQGSEA. The CDR3 covers 12 residues. J was trimmed by 1 base and V by 7 bases; bases with no gene match: 3. The CDR3 loop reads CSAGQLQETQYF. CDR3 nucleotide sequence: TGCAGCGCGGGACAGCTCCAAGAGACCCAGTACTTC. The whole variable domain, remainder taken from reference TRBV29-1 and TRBJ2-5, is SAVISQKPSRDICQRGTSLTIQCQVDSQVTMMFWYRQQPGQSLTLIATANQGSEATYESGFVIDKFPISRPNLTFSTLTVSNMSPEDSSIYLCSAGQLQETQYFGPGTRLLVL.

The V gene is TRBV15, the J gene TRBJ1-3; no firm D call. CDR3 length equals 16 residues. V was clipped by 5 bases and J by 0 bases, with 14 bases between them. Germline CDR1 and CDR2: LNHNV and YYDKDF (reference sequence). DNA for the CDR3: TGTGCCACCAGCGGGGAGTGGACGGGCTCTGGAAACACCATATATTTT. Amino acid sequence: CATSGEWTGSGNTIYF.

This clone occurred a few times. For the CDR3, the DNA is TGTGCCACCATACGGAGCTCTGGAAACACCATATATTTT. Translation: CATIRSSGNTIYF. J is TRBJ1-3 and V is TRBV10-3, with D unclear. The germline V gene encodes CDR1 ENHRY and CDR2 SYGVKD. Trimming pared 10 bases from V and 0 bases from J, leaving 10 bases between. CDR3 length: 13 amino acids.

The chain joins TRBV6-5 to TRBJ2-2; 8 nucleotides match TRBD1. This CDR3 is 16 amino acids long. The germline CDR1 and CDR2 sequences are MNHEY and SVGAGI. V was pared by 0 bases and J by 6 bases, with 6 bases of the junction left unmatched. CDR3 bases: TGTGCCAGCAGTTACTCTAGCAGGGGGCAGGCCGGGGAGCTGTTTTTT. Translated, it gives CASSYSSRGQAGELFF.

In this sample, this clone turned up once. The CDR3 is CASSSPGLAGGLFF. As DNA, the CDR3 is TGTGCCAGCAGCTCGCCGGGACTAGCGGGAGGGCTGTTCTTC. The chain carries TRBV5-5 and TRBJ2-1, with 16 bases identical to TRBD2. V lost 3 bases to trimming and J lost 15 bases; unmatched junction nucleotides: 6. The CDR3 has 14 amino acids. Germline V gene lookup returns CDR1 SGHKS and CDR2 YYEKEE (reference sequence).

The gene calls are TRBV18 and TRBJ1-1; the D gene is possibly TRBD1 (6 bases). V was clipped by 6 bases and J by 5 bases, with 13 bases between them. Germline V CDR1 and CDR2: KGHSH, LQKENI. The CDR3 extends over 13 amino acids. The DNA for the CDR3 is TGTGCCAGCTCCCCCGGACAGACAACTGAAGCTTTCTTT. Translating gives CASSPGQTTEAFF. Drawing the rest from reference TRBV18 and TRBJ1-1, the complete variable domain is NAGVMQNPRHLVRRRGQEARLRCSPMKGHSHVYWYRQLPEEGLKFMVYLQKENIIDESGMPKERFSAEFPKEGPSILRIQQVVRGDSAAYFCASSPGQTTEAFFGQGTRLTVV.

The chain couples TRBV2 to TRBJ1-2, with unresolved D. Per the germline V gene, CDR1 is SNHLY and CDR2 is FYNNEI. The CDR3 is made up of 13 amino acids. Trimming shortened V by 7 bases and J by 4 bases, and 13 bases separated the two germline ends. CDR3 region: CASMLPLSYGYTF. For the CDR3, the DNA is TGTGCCAGCATGCTGCCGCTCAGCTATGGCTACACCTTC.

Written as DNA, the CDR3 is TGTGCCAGCAGCCCGCGACTAGCTCTATATACGCAGTATTTT. This sequence encodes CASSPRLALYTQYF. The chain couples TRBV7-2 to TRBJ2-3; 7 bases map to TRBD2. The CDR3 length is 14 residues. Germline trimming cut 5 bases from V and 7 bases from J; bases unmatched to any gene: 9. The V gene's germline CDR1 is SGHTA and CDR2 FQGNSA.

The chain links TRBV14 to TRBJ1-6; D is unclear. In germline, CDR1 is SGHDN, CDR2 FVKESK. The CDR3 sequence is 13 residues long. Trimming took 8 bases from V and 5 from J, leaving 10 bases between them. The CDR3 region is CASRLVDNSPLHF. CDR3 bases: TGTGCCAGCCGACTGGTGGATAATTCACCCCTCCACTTT.

Remarks on this clone: The sample contains more than one DNA sequence encoding this CDR3. The gene calls are TRBV2 and TRBJ1-5; D is possibly TRBD1 (6 bases). The V end was cut by 6 bases, the J end by 9 bases, with 18 bases between. CDR3 length: 14 amino acids. The germline CDR1 and CDR2 sequences are SNHLY and FYNNEI. This CDR3 reads CASRPTGPTSPQHF. The CDR3 nucleotides read TGTGCCAGCAGACCGACAGGCCCTACATCGCCCCAGCATTTT.